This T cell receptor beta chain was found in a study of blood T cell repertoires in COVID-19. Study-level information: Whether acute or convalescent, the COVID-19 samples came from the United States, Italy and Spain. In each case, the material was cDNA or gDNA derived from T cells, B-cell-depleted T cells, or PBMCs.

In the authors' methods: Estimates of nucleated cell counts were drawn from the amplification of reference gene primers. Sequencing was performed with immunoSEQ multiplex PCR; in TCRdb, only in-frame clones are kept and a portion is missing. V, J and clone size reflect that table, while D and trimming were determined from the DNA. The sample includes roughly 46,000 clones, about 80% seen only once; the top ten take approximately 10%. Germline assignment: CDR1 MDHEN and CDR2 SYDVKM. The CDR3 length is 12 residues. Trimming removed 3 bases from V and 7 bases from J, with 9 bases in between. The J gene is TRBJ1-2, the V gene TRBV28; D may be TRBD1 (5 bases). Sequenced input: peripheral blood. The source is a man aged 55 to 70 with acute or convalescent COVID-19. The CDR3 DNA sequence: TGTGCCAGCAGTTTCCCAGGGTCTGGCTACACCTTC. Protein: CASSFPGSGYTF.